This TCR beta chain was profiled in a study of T cells after posttransplantation cyclophosphamide. Germline CDR1 is SGHAT and CDR2 is FQDESV (reference sequence). With 5 bases clipped from V and 4 bases from J, the junction kept 4 bases outside the gene matches. This CDR3 is 13 amino acids long. General observations from the study: Donor-recipient repertoire similarity was low at 1-2 months, rising over year one. TRB overlap between skin or GI tissue T cells and blood was limited.

In the case of this clone: Its antigen is unidentified.

Clones were sequenced by immunoSEQ multiplex PCR, and TCRdb holds only the in-frame ones, with some missing. The sample consists of tens of thousands of clones, about 82% of them appearing once. This receptor was taken from a woman aged 55-70 years with a blood cancer, CMV-positive, and with a related stem cell donor. V usage is TRBV11-1 and J usage is TRBJ1-2, with 7 bases identical to TRBD1. Sequenced material: PBMCs. In DNA, the CDR3 is TGTGCCAGCAGCCCCCGGGACAGCTATGGCTACACCTTC. Translation gives CASSPRDSYGYTF.